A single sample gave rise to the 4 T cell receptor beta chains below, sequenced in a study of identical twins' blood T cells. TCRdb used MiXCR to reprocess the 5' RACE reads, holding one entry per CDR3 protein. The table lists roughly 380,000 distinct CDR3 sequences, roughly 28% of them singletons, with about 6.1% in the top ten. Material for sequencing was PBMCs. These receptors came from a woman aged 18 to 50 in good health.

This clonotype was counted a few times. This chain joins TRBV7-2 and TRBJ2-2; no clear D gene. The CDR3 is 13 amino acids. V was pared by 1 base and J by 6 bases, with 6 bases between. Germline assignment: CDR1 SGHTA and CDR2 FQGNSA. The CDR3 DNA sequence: TGTGCCAGCAGCTTAGTACTCGCCGGGGAGCTGTTTTTT. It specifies CASSLVLAGELFF.

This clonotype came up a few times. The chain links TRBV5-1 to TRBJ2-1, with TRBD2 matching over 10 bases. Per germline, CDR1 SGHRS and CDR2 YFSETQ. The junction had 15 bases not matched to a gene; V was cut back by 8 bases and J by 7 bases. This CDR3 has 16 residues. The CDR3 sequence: CARVPPLAGGRNEQFF. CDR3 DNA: TGCGCCAGGGTTCCACCTTTAGCGGGGGGCAGGAATGAGCAGTTCTTC. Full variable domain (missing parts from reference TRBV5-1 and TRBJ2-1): KAGVTQTPRYLIKTRGQQVTLSCSPISGHRSVSWYQQTPGQGLQFLFEYFSETQRNKGNFPGRFSGRQFSNSRSEMNVSTLELGDSALYLCARVPPLAGGRNEQFFGPGTRLTVL.

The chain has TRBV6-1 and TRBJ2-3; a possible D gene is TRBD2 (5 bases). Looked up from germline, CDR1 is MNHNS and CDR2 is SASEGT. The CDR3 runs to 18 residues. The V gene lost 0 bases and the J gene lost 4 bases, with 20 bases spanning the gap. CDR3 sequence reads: CASSEAMTGGPWADTQYF. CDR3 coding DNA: TGTGCCAGCAGTGAAGCAATGACTGGCGGGCCCTGGGCAGATACGCAGTATTTT.

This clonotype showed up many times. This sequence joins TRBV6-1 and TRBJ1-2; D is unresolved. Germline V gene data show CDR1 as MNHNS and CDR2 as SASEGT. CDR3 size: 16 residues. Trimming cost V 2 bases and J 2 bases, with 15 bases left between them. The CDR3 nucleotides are TGTGCCAGCAGTGAAAGGTTAAGGGTTTCAAACTATGGCTACACCTTC. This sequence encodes CASSERLRVSNYGYTF.